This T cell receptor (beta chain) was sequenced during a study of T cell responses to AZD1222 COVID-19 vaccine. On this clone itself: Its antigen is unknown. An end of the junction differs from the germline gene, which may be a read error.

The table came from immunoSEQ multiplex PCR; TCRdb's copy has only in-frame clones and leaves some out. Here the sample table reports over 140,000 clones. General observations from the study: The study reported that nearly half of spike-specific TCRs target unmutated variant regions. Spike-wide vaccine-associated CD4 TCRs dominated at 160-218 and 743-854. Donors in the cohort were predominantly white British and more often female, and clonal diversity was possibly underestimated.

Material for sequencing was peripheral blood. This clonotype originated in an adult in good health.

The CDR3 loop reads CGVEGDPLSYNEQFF. The CDR3 coding sequence is TGCGGCGTTGAAGGGGACCCCCTCTCCTACAATGAGCAGTTCTTC. V and J are TRBV29-1 and TRBJ2-1; D may match TRBD1 or TRBD2 (5 bases each). CDR1 is SQVTM and CDR2 is ANQGSEA in the germline V gene. This CDR3 has 15 amino acids.